Reported below is one TCR beta chain. The V gene end was trimmed by 5 bases and the J gene end by 1 base; junction bases not matched to a gene: 3. The CDR3 has 16 residues. Germline V gene lookup returns CDR1 MNHEY and CDR2 SVGEGT. Sequencing was performed with immunoSEQ multiplex PCR; in TCRdb, only in-frame clones are kept and a portion is missing. The data hold 80,000 to 90,000 clones, with 85% to 90% observed a single time. The entry originates in a study of T cell responses to AZD1222 COVID-19 vaccine. Sample: peripheral blood, taken 28 days after the second AZD1222 dose. The gene calls are TRBV6-2 or TRBV6-3 and TRBJ1-5, with 12 bases lining up with TRBD1. This receptor was obtained from an adult who received the AZD1222 COVID-19 vaccine. The CDR3 is CASSGTGGPSNQPQHF. The CDR3 DNA sequence: TGTGCCAGCAGTGGGACAGGGGGCCCGAGCAATCAGCCCCAGCATTTT.